This T cell receptor (beta chain) was identified in a study of OX40 agonist ivuxolimab in advanced cancers. Points from the study as a whole: The specificity for antigen of the expanded peripheral T cells was not determined.

As concerns this clone: Its antigen remains unidentified.

Profiling relied on immunoSEQ multiplex PCR, and the TCRdb table lists in-frame clones only, not all of them. Of about 59,000 clones in the sample, about 90% were seen once. CDR1 is SGHNT, CDR2 YENEEA, per germline. Between the trimmed V and J ends, which lost 4 bases and 5 bases, there was a span of 14 bases. CDR3 length: 14 residues. This specimen was CD4+ or CD8+ T cells sorted from blood, taken in a trial of the OX40 agonist ivuxolimab. V usage is TRBV11-3 and J usage is TRBJ2-5; a possible D gene is TRBD2 (6 bases). The TCR sequence derives from an adult with an advanced solid tumor such as melanoma, head and neck, liver or kidney cancer. This CDR3 is CASSSAGGEETQYF. The DNA of the CDR3 is TGTGCCAGCAGCTCTGCCGGGGGAGAGGAGACCCAGTACTTC.